A selection of T cell receptor beta chains follows, all from one sample in a study of cytomegalovirus exposure and HLA in healthy donors. Assay used: immunoSEQ multiplex PCR; TCRdb lists only in-frame clones, some missing. The sample yields approximately 110,000 clones, 67% seen once. The sample taken for sequencing was PBMCs. The receptors shown here come from a man aged 18 to 29 in good health and CMV-seropositive. Each CDR3 is given with its conserved first and last residue. D genes are given only for firm matches. Size is stated for part of the rows, as once, few or many counts, or as a class when the clone is expanded.

>17|TRBV28|NA|TRBJ1-1|TRBD1
TGTGCCAGCAGGCCCGGGACAGGGGTTTTGATGAACACTGAAGCTTTCTTT
CASRPGTGVLMNTEAFF
>14|TRBV28|few|TRBJ1-5|NA
TGTGCCAGCAGTTTTAACCGAGGCAATCAGCCCCAGCATTTT
CASSFNRGNQPQHF
>15|TRBV6-5|NA|TRBJ2-1|NA
TGTGCCAGCAGCCTCGACAGGTCGGCCTACAATGAGCAGTTCTTC
CASSLDRSAYNEQFF
>18|TRBV6-1|NA|TRBJ2-5|TRBD2
TGTGCCAGCAGTGCCCTGACTAGCGGGGGGGCGAATAAAGAGACCCAGTACTTC
CASSALTSGGANKETQYF
>14|TRBV5-1|NA|TRBJ1-1|NA
TGCGCCAGCTCGGGGGGAGGGGGGGACACTGAAGCTTTCTTT
CASSGGGGDTEAFF
>13|TRBV14|NA|TRBJ2-7|NA
TGTGCCAGCAGCCAACGAGGGCGGTACGAGCAGTACTTC
CASSQRGRYEQYF
>14|TRBV6-5|few|TRBJ1-1|NA
TGTGCCAGCACCGCCGGAGAGGGGAACACTGAAGCTTTCTTT
CASTAGEGNTEAFF
>15|TRBV18|NA|TRBJ2-3|NA
TGTGCCAGCTCACCTCTGGTGGCAATAACAGATACGCAGTATTTT
CASSPLVAITDTQYF
>15|TRBV10-3|NA|TRBJ1-1|NA
TGTGCCATCAGGGCAGGTAGTAAGGTGGGCACTGAAGCTTTCTTT
CAIRAGSKVGTEAFF
>13|TRBV10-2|NA|TRBJ1-5|NA
TGCGCCAGCAATGACGGGAGTACCCAGCCCCAGCATTTT
CASNDGSTQPQHF
>15|TRBV30|NA|TRBJ2-7|TRBD2
TGTGCCTGGAGGGTTAGCGGGGTGCGCCCCGGCGAGCAGTACTTC
CAWRVSGVRPGEQYF
>13|TRBV27|few|TRBJ1-1|NA
TGTGCCAGCAGTTCGAGAATGAACACTGAAGCTTTCTTT
CASSSRMNTEAFF
>13|TRBV6-1|once|TRBJ1-1|NA
TGTGCCAGCAGTGATCTAGGTTCGGTGGGAGCTTTCTTT
CASSDLGSVGAFF
>16|TRBV7-9|once|TRBJ1-4|TRBD1
TGTGCCAGCAGCACCTTGACAGGGATGGAAGAGGAAAAACTGTTTTTT
CASSTLTGMEEEKLFF
>18|TRBV4-2|few|TRBJ2-5|TRBD2
TGTGCCAGCAGCCAAGATCCCTCGGGCGGGGGACCGCCGGAGACCCAGTACTTC
CASSQDPSGGGPPETQYF
>14|TRBV6-1|NA|TRBJ2-3|TRBD1
TGTGCCAGCACCAAACAGGGGGCAGCGGATACGCAGTATTTT
CASTKQGAADTQYF
>14|TRBV19|NA|TRBJ1-5|NA
TGTGCCAGTACCCTGACAGGACACGGTCAGCCCCAGCATTTT
CASTLTGHGQPQHF
>13|TRBV2|NA|TRBJ1-6|TRBD1
TGTGCCAGCCGTGGGACAGCCCTATCACCCCTCCACTTT
CASRGTALSPLHF
>19|TRBV27|NA|TRBJ2-1|TRBD2
TGTGCCAGCAGTTTATCGTTTGGGGGGCTAGCGGGGGCAAGGAATGAGCAGTTCTTC
CASSLSFGGLAGARNEQFF
>15|TRBV5-6|NA|TRBJ1-1|NA
TGTGCCAGCAGCTTGGTCGCTAGCATGAACACTGAAGCTTTCTTT
CASSLVASMNTEAFF
>15|TRBV15|NA|TRBJ1-5|NA
TGTGCCACCAGCAGAGATATCGGGGTCGGTCAGCCCCAGCATTTT
CATSRDIGVGQPQHF
>14|TRBV4-2|NA|TRBJ1-2|NA
TGTGCCAGCAGCCAGGACAGACTAACATATGGCTACACCTTC
CASSQDRLTYGYTF
>15|TRBV7-9|NA|TRBJ1-1|TRBD1
TGTGCCAGCACCTCCGGGACAGGGGTCTATGGTAGAACTTTCTTT
CASTSGTGVYGRTFF
>14|TRBV30|NA|TRBJ1-5|TRBD1
TGTGCCTGGAGTGACAGGGGGGTCAATCAGCCCCAGCATTTT
CAWSDRGVNQPQHF
>13|TRBV28|once|TRBJ1-2|NA
TGTGCCAGCCGGCCCAGGGTCGTTTCGAGTTACACCTTC
CASRPRVVSSYTF
>15|TRBV2|NA|TRBJ2-1|TRBD2
TGTGCCAGTAAACCTCTAGCGGGGGGCGCTTATGAGCAGTTCTTC
CASKPLAGGAYEQFF
>13|TRBV6-1|NA|TRBJ2-7|NA
TGTGCCAGCAGTGAGCAGGACACCTACGAGCAGTACTTC
CASSEQDTYEQYF
>18|TRBV2|NA|TRBJ1-1|TRBD1
TGTGCCAGCAAGCCGATAAGGGACAGGGGGCTAGGGGACACTGAAGCTTTCTTT
CASKPIRDRGLGDTEAFF
>17|TRBV25-1|NA|TRBJ2-5|NA
TGTGCCAGCAGTGAATCCGCGGGCCGAGACCGTCTGGAGACCCAGTACTTC
CASSESAGRDRLETQYF
>15|TRBV7-9|NA|TRBJ2-1|TRBD2
TGTGCCACATCAACCCCCGGGACTAGGACCAATGAGCAGTTCTTC
CATSTPGTRTNEQFF
>17|TRBV28|once|TRBJ1-5|NA
TGTGCCAGCAGTTTAGCCCCCGGGGGGGTAGGGTATCAGCCCCAGCATTTT
CASSLAPGGVGYQPQHF
>16|TRBV13|NA|TRBJ2-5|TRBD2
TGTGCCAGCAGCTTTTCTGGGACTAGCGGACAGGAGACCCAGTACTTC
CASSFSGTSGQETQYF
>14|TRBV2|NA|TRBJ2-1|NA
TGTGCCAGCCGGGAAGGGAGCTCCTACAATGAGCAGTTCTTC
CASREGSSYNEQFF
>14|TRBV15|NA|TRBJ2-5|NA
TGTGCCACCAGCAGGGCGACAGAGCAAGAGACCCAGTACTTC
CATSRATEQETQYF
>14|TRBV19|once|TRBJ2-2|NA
TGTGCCAGTAGAGCGCAAGGTTCCACCGGGGAGCTGTTTTTT
CASRAQGSTGELFF
>14|TRBV30|NA|TRBJ1-4|NA
TGTGCCTGGAGTGTCAGGGCCGGGAATGAAAAACTGTTTTTT
CAWSVRAGNEKLFF
>15|TRBV18|once|TRBJ2-3|NA
TGTGCCAGCTCACCACCTCTGTTCCTCACAGATACGCAGTATTTT
CASSPPLFLTDTQYF
>13|TRBV6-5|NA|TRBJ1-1|NA
TGTGCCAGCAGTTACTCTTCGTCGCAGAAAGCTTTCTTT
CASSYSSSQKAFF
>16|TRBV15|few|TRBJ2-7|NA
TGTGCCACCAGCAGCGAAAGGGGGATCAAAGGGAACGAGCAGTACTTC
CATSSERGIKGNEQYF
>16|TRBV7-9|NA|TRBJ1-4|TRBD1
TGTGCCAGCAGCTTAGTCCGCAGGGGGGACGGTGAAAAACTGTTTTTT
CASSLVRRGDGEKLFF
>13|TRBV30|NA|TRBJ2-1|NA
TGTGCCTGGAGTGGGGACACTAACAATGAGCAGTTCTTC
CAWSGDTNNEQFF
>16|TRBV11-3|NA|TRBJ2-3|TRBD2
TGTGCCAGCAGCTTAGTTGGCGGGGGGGCCCCAGATACGCAGTATTTT
CASSLVGGGAPDTQYF